A single sample is the source of the 18 T cell receptor beta chains below, sequenced in a study of CD8 T cells in ankylosing spondylitis (dated by TCRdb to about 2017). The library was made by 5' RACE. Sequencing was performed on an Illumina HiSeq 2500. TCRdb redid the processing of the public reads, applying fastp at Q25 and MiXCR, and retained in-frame beta chains. All rows with the same CDR3 protein become a single entry with the most common DNA and genes. For this sample the table gives about 30,000 distinct CDR3 sequences, of which less than 5.5% were detected only once. Around 1.8% of the sample belongs to the ten largest clones. Sequenced sample: blood, either unsorted or a sorted T cell fraction (not recorded which). The receptors here all came from a female donor with ankylosing spondylitis or in good health (not recorded which).

In this sample, this clonotype turned up many times. The chain is built from TRBV9 and TRBJ2-1; D possibly corresponds to TRBD2 (6 bases). Germline V gene data show CDR1 as SGDLS and CDR2 as YYNGEE. V was pared by 2 bases and J by 9 bases, with 18 bases between. This CDR3 contains 15 residues. The CDR3 DNA reads as TGTGCCAGCAGCGTCTTGTCGGTTCTAGCGCCTGAGCAGTTCTTC. Translated: CASSVLSVLAPEQFF.

This clonotype occurred a few times. The chain employs TRBV9 and TRBJ2-6; D remains unclear. The ends were cut back, 4 bases at V and 0 bases at J, with 5 bases in the middle. Germline V CDR1 and CDR2: SGDLS, YYNGEE. This CDR3 has 14 amino acids. The CDR3 region is CASSPRSGANVLTF. The CDR3 bases are TGTGCCAGCAGCCCTCGCTCTGGGGCCAACGTCCTGACTTTC.

This rearrangement joins TRBV9 to TRBJ1-1; a possible D gene is TRBD1 (5 bases). CDR3 length: 16 residues. V was trimmed by 4 bases and J by 3 bases, leaving 19 bases between them. Germline-derived CDR1 and CDR2 are SGDLS and YYNGEE. In DNA, the CDR3 is TGTGCCAGCAGCTCCAGGGACTCCGTCTCGGACACTGAAGCTTTCTTT. Translation gives CASSSRDSVSDTEAFF.

This clonotype has ten or more counts. The CDR3 protein is CASSVEAGTPLGNTIYF. In DNA, the CDR3 is TGTGCCAGCAGCGTAGAGGCAGGGACGCCTCTAGGAAACACCATATATTTT. The chain is built from TRBV9 and TRBJ1-3; D possibly corresponds to TRBD1 (5 bases). The CDR3 totals 17 residues. Germline-derived CDR1 and CDR2 are SGDLS and YYNGEE. Trimming stripped 0 bases from V and 4 bases from J, with 17 bases between.

This clonotype was seen many times. This chain links TRBV9 with TRBJ2-3; D possibly matches TRBD1 or TRBD2 (5 bases each). This CDR3 is 16 amino acids long. Germline V gene data show CDR1 as SGDLS and CDR2 as YYNGEE. The V end lost 3 bases, the J end lost 1 base, and 15 bases lay between the germline ends. The CDR3 region has the DNA TGTGCCAGCAGCGGGGGACGGCGACGGGGCACAGATACGCAGTATTTT. As protein: CASSGGRRRGTDTQYF.

This clonotype was found many times. This sequence joins TRBV9 and TRBJ1-3; D perhaps matches TRBD1 (6 bases). V shed 3 bases and J shed 4 bases, with 11 bases lying between them. CDR1 and CDR2 from the germline V gene are SGDLS and YYNGEE. This CDR3 has 14 amino acids. The CDR3 coding sequence is TGTGCCAGCAGCGCGCAAGGGGGGGGAAACACCATATATTTT. Translated, it gives CASSAQGGGNTIYF.

This chain joins TRBV9 and TRBJ2-1, with a tentative D call TRBD1 (6 bases). The germline V gene encodes CDR1 SGDLS and CDR2 YYNGEE. The V gene lost 0 bases and the J gene lost 3 bases, with 13 bases spanning the gap. This CDR3 comprises 16 residues. The CDR3 sequence: CASSVAGTGSYNEQFF. CDR3 nucleotide sequence: TGTGCCAGCAGCGTAGCTGGTACAGGGAGCTACAATGAGCAGTTCTTC.

This chain joins TRBV9 and TRBJ2-3, with 7 bases fitting TRBD1. J gave up 2 bases and V 3 bases, and 6 bases lay outside the gene matches. Per germline, CDR1 SGDLS and CDR2 YYNGEE. This CDR3 is 15 amino acids long. The CDR3 DNA is TGTGCCAGCAGCGGCCGGACAGGCCTCACAGATACGCAGTATTTT. Residues: CASSGRTGLTDTQYF.

This clonotype showed up many times. V and J are TRBV9 and TRBJ2-7, with 8 positions matching TRBD2. This CDR3 spans 15 amino acids. Looked up from germline, CDR1 is SGDLS and CDR2 is YYNGEE. The ends lost 0 bases at V and 4 bases at J; junction bases unmatched: 6. Here the CDR3 reads CASSVEAGGPYEQYF. Here the CDR3 DNA reads TGTGCCAGCAGCGTAGAGGCGGGGGGCCCGTACGAGCAGTACTTC.

By sample fraction, this clonotype is medium-sized. This chain connects TRBV9 to TRBJ2-5, with 7 bases matching TRBD1. Germline-derived CDR1 and CDR2 are SGDLS and YYNGEE. Unmatched junction bases numbered 4, after V lost 4 bases and J lost 4 bases. The CDR3 is made up of 13 amino acids. The CDR3, as DNA: TGTGCCAGCAGCCGACAGGGTCTAGAGACCCAGTACTTC. Translating gives CASSRQGLETQYF.

This clonotype was detected only a few times. The V and J genes are TRBV9 and TRBJ2-3, with D maybe TRBD1 (5 bases). The CDR3 runs to 14 residues. Trimming took off 4 bases at V and 3 bases at J, with 12 bases between the two ends. Germline V gives CDR1 SGDLS, CDR2 YYNGEE. The CDR3 DNA reads as TGTGCCAGCAGCCCCCGACAGATTACAGATACGCAGTATTTT. Its translation: CASSPRQITDTQYF.

This clonotype was recorded at least ten times. Written as DNA, the CDR3 is TGTGCCAGCAGCGTAGGTCCAGCCCCCTACGAGCAGTACTTC. As protein: CASSVGPAPYEQYF. This chain connects TRBV9 to TRBJ2-7; D is uncertain. Germline CDR1 reads SGDLS; CDR2 reads YYNGEE. This CDR3 has 14 residues. V was shortened by 0 bases and J by 2 bases, with 9 bases between the two germline ends.

This clonotype was seen at least ten times. The chain uses TRBV9 and TRBJ1-1; 10 bases are shared with TRBD1. Trimming removed 2 bases from V and 1 base from J; junction bases left unmatched: 5. In germline, CDR1 is SGDLS, CDR2 YYNGEE. The length of the CDR3 is 16 residues. CDR3 DNA: TGTGCCAGCAGCGTGGGGACAGGGGTAAAGAACACTGAAGCTTTCTTT. Translation: CASSVGTGVKNTEAFF.

The table lists this clonotype with many counts. The rearrangement uses TRBV9 and TRBJ1-6; D is unresolved. The germline CDR1 and CDR2 sequences are SGDLS and YYNGEE. Trimming took off 5 bases at V and 7 bases at J, with 13 bases between the two ends. The CDR3 has 14 residues. Here the CDR3 reads CASRAQSYNSPLHF. Written as DNA, the CDR3 is TGTGCCAGCAGGGCACAGAGCTACAATTCACCCCTCCACTTT. The variable domain in full, completed from reference TRBV9 and TRBJ1-6, reads DSGVTQTPKHLITATGQRVTLRCSPRSGDLSVYWYQQSLDQGLQFLIQYYNGEERAKGNILERFSAQQFPDLHSELNLSSLELGDSALYFCASRAQSYNSPLHFGNGTRLTVT.

This clonotype was recorded at least ten times. The gene calls are TRBV9 and TRBJ1-4; D gene uncertain. Trimming took off 3 bases at V and 0 bases at J, with 12 bases between the two ends. The CDR3 has 16 amino acids. Germline values: CDR1 SGDLS, CDR2 YYNGEE. The CDR3 is CASSDTPGATNEKLFF. CDR3 DNA: TGTGCCAGCAGCGACACTCCCGGGGCAACTAATGAAAAACTGTTTTTT. Together with reference TRBV9 and TRBJ1-4, the CDR3 gives the full variable domain: DSGVTQTPKHLITATGQRVTLRCSPRSGDLSVYWYQQSLDQGLQFLIQYYNGEERAKGNILERFSAQQFPDLHSELNLSSLELGDSALYFCASSDTPGATNEKLFFGSGTQLSVL.

This clonotype was counted at least ten times. The chain recombines TRBV9 with TRBJ2-1; no clear D. The V gene lost 0 bases and the J gene lost 0 bases, with 10 bases spanning the gap. Germline CDR1 and CDR2: SGDLS and YYNGEE. The CDR3 is 16 residues long. CDR3 residues: CASSVEVARSYNEQFF. CDR3 DNA: TGTGCCAGCAGCGTAGAGGTAGCACGCTCCTACAATGAGCAGTTCTTC.

This clonotype was recorded many times. The rearrangement links TRBV27 to TRBJ2-7; 9 nucleotides align to TRBD1. This CDR3 comprises 15 residues. Germline V gene data show CDR1 as MNHEY and CDR2 as SMNVEV (reference sequence). V lost 5 bases to trimming and J lost 5 bases; unmatched junction nucleotides: 10. CDR3 in amino acids: CASSLPDRGWHEQYF. The CDR3 DNA sequence: TGTGCCAGCAGTCTCCCGGACAGGGGTTGGCACGAGCAGTACTTC.

The chain is built from TRBV9 and TRBJ2-5; the D gene is possibly TRBD1 (5 bases). V was cut by 0 bases and J by 4 bases, with 13 bases left in between. The CDR3 spans 15 residues. CDR1 SGDLS and CDR2 YYNGEE come from the germline V gene. The DNA for the CDR3 is TGTGCCAGCAGCGTAGCGGTACAGGCAAGAGAGACCCAGTACTTC. Translating it yields CASSVAVQARETQYF. The whole variable domain, remainder taken from reference TRBV9 and TRBJ2-5, is DSGVTQTPKHLITATGQRVTLRCSPRSGDLSVYWYQQSLDQGLQFLIQYYNGEERAKGNILERFSAQQFPDLHSELNLSSLELGDSALYFCASSVAVQARETQYFGPGTRLLVL.